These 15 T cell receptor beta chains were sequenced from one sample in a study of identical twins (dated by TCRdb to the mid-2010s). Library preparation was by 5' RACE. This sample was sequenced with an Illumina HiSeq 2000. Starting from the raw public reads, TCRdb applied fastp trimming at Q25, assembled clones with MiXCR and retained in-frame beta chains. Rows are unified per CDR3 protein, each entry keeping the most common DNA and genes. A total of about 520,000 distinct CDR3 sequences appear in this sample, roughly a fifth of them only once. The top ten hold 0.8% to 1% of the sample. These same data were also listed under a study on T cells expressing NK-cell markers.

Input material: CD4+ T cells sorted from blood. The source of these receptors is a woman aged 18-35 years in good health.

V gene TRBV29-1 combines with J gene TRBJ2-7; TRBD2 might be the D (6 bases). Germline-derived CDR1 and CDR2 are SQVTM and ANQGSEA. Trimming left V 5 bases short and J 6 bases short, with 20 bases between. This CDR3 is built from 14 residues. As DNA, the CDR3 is TGCAGCGTTACCCGCGGGGAGGATTTCCCCGAGCAGTACTTC. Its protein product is CSVTRGEDFPEQYF.

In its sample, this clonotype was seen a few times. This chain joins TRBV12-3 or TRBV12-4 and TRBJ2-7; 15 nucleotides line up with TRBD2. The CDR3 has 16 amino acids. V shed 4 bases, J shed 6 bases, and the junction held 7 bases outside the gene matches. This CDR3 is CASSSRTSGRVREQYF. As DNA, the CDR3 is TGTGCCAGCAGTTCCCGGACTAGCGGGAGGGTCCGCGAGCAGTACTTC.

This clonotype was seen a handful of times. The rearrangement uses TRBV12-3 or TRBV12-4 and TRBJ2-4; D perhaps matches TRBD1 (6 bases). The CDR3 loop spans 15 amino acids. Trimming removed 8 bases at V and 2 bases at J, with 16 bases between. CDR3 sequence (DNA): TGTGCCAGCCGTCCCACAGGGTCGACCAAAAACATTCAGTACTTC. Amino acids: CASRPTGSTKNIQYF.

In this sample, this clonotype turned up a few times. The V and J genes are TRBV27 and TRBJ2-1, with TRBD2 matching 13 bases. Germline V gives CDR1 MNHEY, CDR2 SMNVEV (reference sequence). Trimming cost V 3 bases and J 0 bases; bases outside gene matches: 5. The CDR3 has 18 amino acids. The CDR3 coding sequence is TGTGCCAGCAGTTTCGGACTAGCGGGAGAAAACTCCTACAATGAGCAGTTCTTC. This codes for CASSFGLAGENSYNEQFF.

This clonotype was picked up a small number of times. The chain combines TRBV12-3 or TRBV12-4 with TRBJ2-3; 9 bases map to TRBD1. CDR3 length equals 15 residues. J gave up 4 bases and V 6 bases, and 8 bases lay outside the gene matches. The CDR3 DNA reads TGTGCCAGCAGGGGGGACAGGGTGGTGGCAGATACGCAGTATTTT. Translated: CASRGDRVVADTQYF.

The CDR3 DNA reads TGTGCCAGCAGTGCGGGACACGCGTCCTACGAGCAGTACTTC. Its translation is CASSAGHASYEQYF. The V gene is TRBV7-2, the J gene TRBJ2-7, with D possibly called TRBD1 or TRBD2 (6 bases each). The V and J ends lost 6 bases and 1 base respectively, with 13 bases between them. The germline V gene encodes CDR1 SGHTA and CDR2 FQGNSA. The CDR3 contains 14 residues.

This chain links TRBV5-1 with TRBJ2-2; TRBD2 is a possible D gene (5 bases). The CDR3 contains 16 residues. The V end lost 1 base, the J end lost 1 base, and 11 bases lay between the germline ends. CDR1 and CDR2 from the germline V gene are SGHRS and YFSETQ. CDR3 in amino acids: CASSLRSGLNTGELFF. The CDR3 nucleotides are TGCGCCAGCAGCTTGAGAAGCGGCCTGAACACCGGGGAGCTGTTTTTT.

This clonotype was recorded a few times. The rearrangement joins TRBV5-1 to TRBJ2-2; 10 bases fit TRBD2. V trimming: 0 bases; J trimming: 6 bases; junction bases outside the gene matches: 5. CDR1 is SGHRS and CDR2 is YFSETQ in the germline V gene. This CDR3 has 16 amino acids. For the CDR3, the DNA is TGCGCCAGCAGCTTGGAGGCTAGCGGGAGACCCGGGGAGCTGTTTTTT. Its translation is CASSLEASGRPGELFF.

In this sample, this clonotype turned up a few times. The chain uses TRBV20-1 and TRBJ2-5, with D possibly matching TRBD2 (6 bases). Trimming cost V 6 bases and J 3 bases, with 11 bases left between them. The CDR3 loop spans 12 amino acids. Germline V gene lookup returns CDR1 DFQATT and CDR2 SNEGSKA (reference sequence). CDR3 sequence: CSARAGKETQYF. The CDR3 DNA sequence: TGCAGTGCCCGAGCGGGTAAAGAGACCCAGTACTTC.

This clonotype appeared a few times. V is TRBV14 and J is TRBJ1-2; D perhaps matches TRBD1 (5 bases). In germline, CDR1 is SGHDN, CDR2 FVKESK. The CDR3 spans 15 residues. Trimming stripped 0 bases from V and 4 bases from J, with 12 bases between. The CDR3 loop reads CASSQDLATAYGYTF. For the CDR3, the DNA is TGTGCCAGCAGCCAAGATCTCGCGACAGCCTATGGCTACACCTTC.

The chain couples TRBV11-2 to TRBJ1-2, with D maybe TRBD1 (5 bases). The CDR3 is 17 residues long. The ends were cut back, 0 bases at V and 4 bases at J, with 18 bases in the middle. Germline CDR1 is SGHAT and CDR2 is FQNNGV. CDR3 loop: CASSLDHGGGVPYGYTF. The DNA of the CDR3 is TGTGCCAGCAGCTTAGATCATGGGGGAGGTGTTCCCTATGGCTACACCTTC.

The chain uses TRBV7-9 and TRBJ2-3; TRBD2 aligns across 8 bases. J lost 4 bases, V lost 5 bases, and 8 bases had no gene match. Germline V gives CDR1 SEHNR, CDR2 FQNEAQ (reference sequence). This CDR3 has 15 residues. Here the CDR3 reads CASSLSGRMPDTQYF. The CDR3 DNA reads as TGTGCCAGCAGCCTGAGCGGGAGAATGCCAGATACGCAGTATTTT.

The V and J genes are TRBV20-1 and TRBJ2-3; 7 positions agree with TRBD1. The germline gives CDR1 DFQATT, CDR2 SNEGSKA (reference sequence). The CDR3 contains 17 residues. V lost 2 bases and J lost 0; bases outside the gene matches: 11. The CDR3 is CSARRGQASPSTDTQYF. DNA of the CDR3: TGCAGTGCTAGAAGAGGACAGGCCAGTCCTAGCACAGATACGCAGTATTTT.

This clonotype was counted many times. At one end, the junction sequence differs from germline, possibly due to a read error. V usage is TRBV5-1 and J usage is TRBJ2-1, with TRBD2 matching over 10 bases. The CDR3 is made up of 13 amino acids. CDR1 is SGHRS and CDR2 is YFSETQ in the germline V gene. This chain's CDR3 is CASSLSGGNEQFF. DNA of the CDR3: TGTGCCAGCAGCCTTAGCGGGGGGAATGAGCAGTTCTTC. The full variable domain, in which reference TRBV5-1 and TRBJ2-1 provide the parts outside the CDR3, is KAGVTQTPRYLIKTRGQQVTLSCSPISGHRSVSWYQQTPGQGLQFLFEYFSETQRNKGNFPGRFSGRQFSNSRSEMNVSTLELGDSALYLCASSLSGGNEQFFGPGTRLTVL.

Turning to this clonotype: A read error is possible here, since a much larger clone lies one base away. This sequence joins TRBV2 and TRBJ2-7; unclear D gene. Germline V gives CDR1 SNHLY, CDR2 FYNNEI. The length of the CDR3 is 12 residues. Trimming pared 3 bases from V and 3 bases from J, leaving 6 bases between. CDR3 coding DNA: TGTGCCAGCAGTGACGAACACTACGAGCAGTACTTC. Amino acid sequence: CASSDEHYEQYF.